Listed here is a single T cell receptor beta chain. Antigen specificity is unknown. Patients were excluded for autoimmune disease history or systemic immunosuppression. V was cut by 3 bases and J by 2 bases, with 10 bases left in between. Germline V lookup: CDR1 LNHDA, CDR2 SQIVND (reference sequence). The CDR3 is 14 amino acids. This sample is drawn from a study of OX40 agonist ivuxolimab in advanced cancers. Study-wide background: Earlier anti-PD-1, anti-PD-L1 or anti-CTLA-4 therapy was permitted; roughly 40% had received some.

Repertoires were generated with immunoSEQ multiplex PCR, while TCRdb's copy carries only in-frame clones and drops some. The sample includes 72,000 or so clones, about 91% of them seen just once. Findings and caveats of the study: Undetermined was the antigen specificity of the expanded peripheral T cells.

J is TRBJ1-2 and V is TRBV19; D is uncertain. This TCR derives from an adult with an advanced solid tumor such as melanoma, head and neck, liver or kidney cancer. This sample comprised CD4+ or CD8+ T cells sorted from blood, obtained in a trial of the OX40 agonist ivuxolimab. The CDR3 nucleotides read TGTGCCAGTAGTATCTGGTCAGAGAACTATGGCTACACCTTC. It codes for CASSIWSENYGYTF.